The 23 T cell receptor beta chains presented below share a single source sample, sequenced in a study of blood T cell repertoires in COVID-19. Sequencing was performed with immunoSEQ multiplex PCR; in TCRdb, only in-frame clones are kept and a portion is missing. The table records 20,000 or so clones, about 86% of them present only once. The source material was peripheral blood. The receptor source for this set is a man in his sixties or seventies with acute or convalescent COVID-19.

J is TRBJ2-5 and V is TRBV5-1; D is possibly TRBD2 (7 bases). V was shortened by 3 bases and J by 7 bases, with 19 bases between the two germline ends. The CDR3 loop spans 15 amino acids. CDR1 SGHRS and CDR2 YFSETQ come from the germline V gene. The CDR3: CASSSAGAEGGTQYF. For the CDR3, the DNA is TGCGCCAGCAGCTCCGCGGGGGCTGAGGGTGGGACCCAGTACTTC.

V gene TRBV6-6 combines with J gene TRBJ2-7; D not resolved. The V gene's germline CDR1 is MNHNY and CDR2 SVGAGI (reference sequence). Between the trimmed V and J ends, which lost 0 bases and 4 bases, there was a span of 13 bases. CDR3 size: 15 residues. DNA for the CDR3: TGTGCCAGCAGTTACTCGTCTCCTAGGTTGTACGAGCAGTACTTC. Amino acids: CASSYSSPRLYEQYF.

This clone was recorded only once. The V call is TRBV24-1, the J call TRBJ2-2; 7 bases fit TRBD2. V lost 3 bases, J lost 6 bases, and 9 bases stayed unmatched. The CDR3 is 16 residues long. CDR1 and CDR2 from the germline V gene are KGHDR and SFDVKD. The CDR3 DNA follows: TGTGCCACCAGTGATCCGGGACTAAAGAGTCCCGGGGAGCTGTTTTTT. Its protein product is CATSDPGLKSPGELFF.

The chain combines TRBV19 with TRBJ1-2; tentative D call: TRBD1 (6 bases). The germline V and J ends were trimmed by 3 bases and 6 bases, with 20 bases remaining between them. The CDR3 runs 16 residues. Looked up from germline, CDR1 is LNHDA and CDR2 is SQIVND (reference sequence). In DNA form, the CDR3 reads TGTGCCAGTAGTATTTGGACAGAATCTGGCAAGGATGGCTACACCTTC. Translation gives CASSIWTESGKDGYTF.

CDR3 residues: CASSEAVDRFSYEQYF. The DNA for the CDR3 is TGTGCCAGCAGTGAAGCCGTAGACAGGTTTTCCTACGAGCAGTACTTC. The chain links TRBV6-1 to TRBJ2-7; D might be TRBD1 (6 bases). Germline V lookup: CDR1 MNHNS, CDR2 SASEGT. Trimming removed 0 bases at V and 1 base at J, with 13 bases between. The CDR3 is 16 amino acids.

The sample holds one count of this clone. This chain joins TRBV13 and TRBJ1-1; D is perhaps TRBD1 (6 bases). CDR1 is PRHDT and CDR2 is FYEKMQ in the germline V gene (reference sequence). Between the trimmed V and J ends, which lost 5 bases and 4 bases, there was a span of 17 bases. The CDR3 has 15 residues. CDR3 in DNA: TGTGCCAGCAGCCTAACAGGGATAGGGGCCACTGAAGCTTTCTTT. This sequence encodes CASSLTGIGATEAFF. The whole variable domain, filled in from reference TRBV13 and TRBJ1-1, reads AAGVIQSPRHLIKEKRETATLKCYPIPRHDTVYWYQQGPGQDPQFLISFYEKMQSDKGSIPDRFSAQQFSDYHSELNMSSLELGDSALYFCASSLTGIGATEAFFGQGTRLTVV.

The rearrangement links TRBV28 to TRBJ1-6; 9 bases align to TRBD1. Germline trimming cut 5 bases from V and 9 bases from J; bases unmatched to any gene: 8. Germline values: CDR1 MDHEN, CDR2 SYDVKM. The CDR3 consists of 15 residues. The CDR3 sequence: CASSGTGGASSPLHF. CDR3 DNA sequence: TGTGCCAGCAGTGGCACAGGGGGCGCCTCTTCACCCCTCCACTTT.

The chain uses TRBV28 and TRBJ1-5; D gene unclear. Trimming took off 6 bases at V and 4 bases at J, with 7 bases between the two ends. The CDR3 covers 12 residues. Germline assignment: CDR1 MDHEN and CDR2 SYDVKM. Here the CDR3 reads CASRIANQPQHF. The CDR3 bases are TGTGCCAGCAGGATCGCGAATCAGCCCCAGCATTTT.

The V call is TRBV4-2, the J call TRBJ2-3, with a tentative D call TRBD2 (6 bases). V was cut by 0 bases and J by 1 base, with 17 bases left in between. Germline CDR1 reads LGHNA; CDR2 reads YNFKEQ. This CDR3 is built from 18 residues. CDR3 amino acids: CASSQDIMGRGGTDTQYF. In DNA form, the CDR3 reads TGTGCCAGCAGCCAAGATATCATGGGGCGGGGAGGCACAGATACGCAGTATTTT.

The chain employs TRBV5-1 and TRBJ2-1; 14 bases match TRBD2. Germline CDR1 and CDR2: SGHRS and YFSETQ. The CDR3 has 16 amino acids. V was clipped by 4 bases and J by 7 bases; unmatched bases: 7. The DNA for the CDR3 is TGCGCCAGCAGCCGGGGACTAGCGGGAGTAGGGAATGAGCAGTTCTTC. It specifies CASSRGLAGVGNEQFF.

The genes are TRBV7-2 and TRBJ2-3, with a weak D call TRBD2 (5 bases). Looked up from germline, CDR1 is SGHTA and CDR2 is FQGNSA. The V gene lost 6 bases and the J gene lost 4 bases, with 17 bases spanning the gap. CDR3 length equals 15 residues. For the CDR3, the DNA is TGTGCCAGCAGGTATCGGGTCGGAGGTGCAGATACGCAGTATTTT. Translation gives CASRYRVGGADTQYF.

The chain joins TRBV18 to TRBJ2-7; no reliable D call. The CDR3 totals 13 residues. V lost 3 bases and J lost 4, with 10 bases in between. In germline, CDR1 is KGHSH, CDR2 LQKENI. CDR3 bases: TGTGCCAGCTCACCCAGCAGGCGTTACGAGCAGTACTTC. Translating gives CASSPSRRYEQYF. Full variable domain (outside the CDR3, taken from reference TRBV18 and TRBJ2-7): NAGVMQNPRHLVRRRGQEARLRCSPMKGHSHVYWYRQLPEEGLKFMVYLQKENIIDESGMPKERFSAEFPKEGPSILRIQQVVRGDSAAYFCASSPSRRYEQYFGPGTRLTVT.

The rearrangement links TRBV4-3 to TRBJ2-5; D is ambiguous. CDR3 length equals 13 residues. V gave up 4 bases and J gave up 4 bases, with 10 bases separating them. Per germline, CDR1 LGHNA and CDR2 YSLEER. The CDR3 spells CASSLRVRETQYF. The CDR3 nucleotides are TGCGCCAGCAGCCTCCGGGTCAGAGAGACCCAGTACTTC.

CDR3 bases: TGTGCCAGCAGCAAGGACAGGGTGGGGAACACTGAAGCTTTCTTT. Translating gives CASSKDRVGNTEAFF. The chain employs TRBV7-8 and TRBJ1-1; 8 nucleotides line up with TRBD1. The CDR3 extends over 15 amino acids. CDR1 and CDR2 from the germline V gene are SGHVS and FQNEAQ. V gave up 5 bases and J gave up 1 base; unmatched junction bases: 6.

This clone has only one observation. The rearrangement links TRBV5-6 to TRBJ2-5; D not certain. The CDR3 length is 13 residues. Germline lookup yields CDR1 SGHDT and CDR2 YYEEEE. V lost 1 base and J lost 5, with 9 bases in between. The CDR3 DNA sequence: TGTGCCAGCAGCTTGTTACAGATGGAGACCCAGTACTTC. Its translation: CASSLLQMETQYF.

The rearrangement links TRBV29-1 to TRBJ1-1; possible D gene TRBD1, 6 bases. Per germline, CDR1 SQVTM and CDR2 ANQGSEA. The CDR3 runs 13 residues. V lost 7 bases, J lost 1 base, and 13 bases lay in between. As DNA, the CDR3 is TGCAGCGCAGAGGGACAAGCGAACACTGAAGCTTTCTTT. This translates into CSAEGQANTEAFF. The whole variable domain, filled in from reference TRBV29-1 and TRBJ1-1, reads SAVISQKPSRDICQRGTSLTIQCQVDSQVTMMFWYRQQPGQSLTLIATANQGSEATYESGFVIDKFPISRPNLTFSTLTVSNMSPEDSSIYLCSAEGQANTEAFFGQGTRLTVV.

V gene TRBV7-2 combines with J gene TRBJ1-1, with no clear D. Germline assignment: CDR1 SGHTA and CDR2 FQGNSA. This CDR3 has 14 amino acids. V lost 2 bases and J 1 base, leaving 8 bases between the germline ends. The CDR3 loop reads CASSLYGENTEAFF. The DNA for the CDR3 is TGTGCCAGCAGCTTATACGGGGAGAACACTGAAGCTTTCTTT.

This clone was seen a single time. This chain joins TRBV7-9 and TRBJ2-5, with TRBD2 matching over 14 bases. CDR1 SEHNR and CDR2 FQNEAQ come from the germline V gene (reference sequence). The CDR3 extends over 16 amino acids. The V gene end was trimmed by 5 bases and the J gene end by 5 bases; junction bases not matched to a gene: 7. The DNA for the CDR3 is TGTGCCAGCAGCCCGGGACTAGCGGGAGTATCGGAGACCCAGTACTTC. Its translation: CASSPGLAGVSETQYF.

V usage is TRBV18 and J usage is TRBJ2-3; no clear D. Trimming cost V 3 bases and J 2 bases, with 9 bases left between them. Per germline, CDR1 KGHSH and CDR2 LQKENI. CDR3 length: 14 amino acids. The CDR3 DNA sequence: TGTGCCAGCTCACCTAATCCTAACACAGATACGCAGTATTTT. It encodes CASSPNPNTDTQYF.

The sample holds one count of this clone. The J gene is TRBJ2-7, the V gene TRBV11-3, with D possibly being TRBD1 (6 bases). The germline CDR1 and CDR2 sequences are SGHNT and YENEEA. Trimming removed 5 bases at V and 6 bases at J, with 23 bases between. The CDR3 extends over 16 amino acids. The CDR3: CASSRSTGGALGEQYF. The CDR3 DNA sequence: TGTGCCAGCAGCCGCTCGACAGGTGGGGCTCTCGGCGAGCAGTACTTC.

The V call is TRBV11-2, the J call TRBJ2-7, with D possibly TRBD2 on 5 matching bases. The CDR3 is 11 amino acids. The germline V and J ends were trimmed by 8 bases and 4 bases, with 9 bases remaining between them. CDR1 is SGHAT, CDR2 FQNNGV, per germline. Here the CDR3 DNA reads TGTGCCAGCGGAGGATTATACGAGCAGTACTTC. This codes for CASGGLYEQYF.

V is TRBV18 and J is TRBJ2-7; D is possibly TRBD2 (5 bases). Germline lookup yields CDR1 KGHSH and CDR2 LQKENI. This CDR3 contains 14 residues. The V gene lost 1 base and the J gene lost 7 bases, with 14 bases spanning the gap. Here the CDR3 reads CASSPQGLGREQYF. CDR3 nucleotide sequence: TGTGCCAGCTCACCACAAGGACTTGGCCGGGAGCAGTACTTC.

This chain uses TRBV7-9 with TRBJ2-3, with a tentative D call TRBD2 (6 bases). Germline V gives CDR1 SEHNR, CDR2 FQNEAQ (reference sequence). The CDR3 sequence is 13 residues long. V shed 1 base and J shed 6 bases, with 8 bases lying between them. In DNA, the CDR3 is TGTGCCAGCAGCTTAGGGAGGGACGATACGCAGTATTTT. Its translation is CASSLGRDDTQYF.